One and the same sample provided the 26 T cell receptor beta chains below, sequenced in a study of neurological immune-mediated disorders. One entry per CDR3 protein results from TCRdb running MiXCR on the 5' RACE reads. The sample includes 75,000 to 90,000 distinct CDR3 sequences, over 9% seen only once; the top ten take about 1.8%. The sequenced sample consisted of PBMCs. The receptors derive from a man aged 35-49 years in good health.

Remarks on this clonotype: A much larger clone sits a single nucleotide away, making a read error possible. This rearrangement joins TRBV5-1 to TRBJ2-7; 9 bases are shared with TRBD2. The CDR3 spans 14 residues. The V gene end was trimmed by 4 bases and the J gene end by 2 bases; junction bases not matched to a gene: 4. Looked up from germline, CDR1 is SGHRS and CDR2 is YFSETQ. The CDR3 nucleotides read TGCGCCAGCAGCCTGACTAGCGGACCCTACGAGCAGTACTTC. Amino acid sequence: CASSLTSGPYEQYF.

This clonotype was found a few times. The genes are TRBV29-1 and TRBJ1-2, with D perhaps TRBD1 (5 bases). V lost 7 bases and J 8 bases, leaving 23 bases between the germline ends. Germline CDR1 reads SQVTM; CDR2 reads ANQGSEA. The length of the CDR3 is 14 residues. CDR3 amino acids: CSANLPGRVEGYTF. The DNA of the CDR3 is TGCAGCGCCAACCTTCCGGGACGGGTGGAGGGCTACACCTTC.

This clonotype was seen more than once but under ten times. The chain recombines TRBV5-6 with TRBJ2-7; maybe TRBD2 (6 bases). There are 14 residues in the CDR3. V lost 0 bases and J lost 7, with 14 bases in between. Germline V gene data show CDR1 as SGHDT and CDR2 as YYEEEE. The chain's CDR3 is CASSLVQRAIEQYF. The DNA for the CDR3 is TGTGCCAGCAGCTTGGTCCAGCGGGCGATAGAGCAGTACTTC.

This clonotype was counted at least ten times. V and J are TRBV5-1 and TRBJ2-2; no clear D gene. The CDR3 is made up of 13 amino acids. Germline CDR1 is SGHRS and CDR2 is YFSETQ. V was cut by 0 bases and J by 5 bases, with 5 bases left in between. CDR3 DNA: TGCGCCAGCAGCTTGGTTGGGACCGGGGAGCTGTTTTTT. It codes for CASSLVGTGELFF.

This clonotype was detected ten times or more. The V and J genes are TRBV6-1 and TRBJ2-2; a possible D gene is TRBD2 (6 bases). CDR3 size: 16 residues. Germline CDR1 is MNHNS and CDR2 is SASEGT. V lost 3 bases and J lost 1, with 12 bases in between. The CDR3 region is CASSDRFGGNTGELFF. CDR3 nucleotides: TGTGCCAGCAGTGATCGGTTCGGGGGGAACACCGGGGAGCTGTTTTTT.

This clonotype was seen ten or more times. The chain is built from TRBV7-2 and TRBJ1-1; no clear D. Germline V CDR1 and CDR2: SGHTA, FQGNSA. The V and J ends lost 1 base and 1 base respectively, with 7 bases between them. This CDR3 comprises 14 residues. CDR3 in amino acids: CASSLVKGNTEAFF. The DNA of the CDR3 is TGTGCCAGCAGCTTAGTGAAGGGGAACACTGAAGCTTTCTTT.

This clonotype was counted many times. V gene TRBV5-1 combines with J gene TRBJ2-1; maybe TRBD2 (6 bases). CDR3 length equals 18 residues. The V gene lost 0 bases and the J gene lost 3 bases, with 19 bases spanning the gap. Germline CDR1 reads SGHRS; CDR2 reads YFSETQ. The CDR3 sequence is CASSLVQLPGGIYNEQFF. The CDR3 nucleotides read TGCGCCAGCAGCTTGGTCCAACTACCTGGAGGGATCTACAATGAGCAGTTCTTC.

Only one count was recorded for this clonotype. A much larger clone differs from this one at a single base, so this may be a read error. Because it lacks the conserved phenylalanine or tryptophan at the end, this CDR3 is likely a read error. The chain joins TRBV29-1 to TRBJ2-5; possible D gene TRBD1, 6 bases. The length of the CDR3 is 13 residues. Trimming shortened V by 4 bases and J by 4 bases, and 13 bases separated the two germline ends. Germline CDR1 is SQVTM and CDR2 is ANQGSEA. This CDR3 is CSVGAPGAETQYI. The CDR3 DNA reads as TGCAGCGTTGGGGCCCCAGGGGCAGAGACCCAGTACATC.

This clonotype was counted at least ten times. The V call is TRBV3-1, the J call TRBJ1-1; TRBD1 might be the D (5 bases). Trimming stripped 4 bases from V and 6 bases from J, with 15 bases between. This CDR3 comprises 14 residues. Germline CDR1 is LGHDT and CDR2 is YNNKEL (reference sequence). CDR3 nucleotides: TGTGCCAGCAGCCTGGGACGCGGGGACTCTGAAGCTTTCTTT. It codes for CASSLGRGDSEAFF.

This clonotype was recorded at least ten times. V and J are TRBV6-5 and TRBJ2-1; 8 bases are shared with TRBD2. The CDR3 consists of 16 residues. With V trimmed by 6 bases and J by 6 bases, 13 bases remained unmatched. Germline V CDR1 and CDR2: MNHEY, SVGAGI. The CDR3 DNA follows: TGTGCCAGCAGCCGAACGGCAGCGGGAGTAGGCAATGAGCAGTTCTTC. Protein product: CASSRTAAGVGNEQFF.

This clonotype was counted at least ten times. This sequence joins TRBV19 and TRBJ2-5; D is unclear. The CDR3 is 13 amino acids. The germline CDR1 and CDR2 sequences are LNHDA and SQIVND (reference sequence). The V end lost 3 bases, the J end lost 6 bases, and 11 bases lay between the germline ends. The CDR3 DNA is TGTGCCAGTAGTATTTTCCCAGACAAGACCCAGTACTTC. It specifies CASSIFPDKTQYF. Full variable domain (rest looked up from reference TRBV19 and TRBJ2-5): DGGITQSPKYLFRKEGQNVTLSCEQNLNHDAMYWYRQDPGQGLRLIYYSQIVNDFQKGDIAEGYSVSREKKESFPLTVTSAQKNPTAFYLCASSIFPDKTQYFGPGTRLLVL.

This clonotype was observed many times. The chain combines TRBV28 with TRBJ2-7; D call uncertain. Germline V gene data show CDR1 as MDHEN and CDR2 as SYDVKM. V lost 3 bases and J lost 0, with 6 bases in between. The length of the CDR3 is 13 residues. This CDR3 reads CASSFQFSYEQYF. In DNA form, the CDR3 reads TGTGCCAGCAGTTTCCAGTTCTCCTACGAGCAGTACTTC.

The chain recombines TRBV5-4 with TRBJ2-1; weak D call: TRBD2 (7 bases). Germline values: CDR1 SGHNT, CDR2 YYREEE (reference sequence). CDR3 length: 14 amino acids. V was cut by 4 bases and J by 8 bases, with 16 bases left in between. CDR3 nucleotide sequence: TGTGCCAGCAGCATCCTCACAGGGAGGGATGAGCAGTTCTTC. Translating gives CASSILTGRDEQFF.

This clonotype was seen repeatedly, ten times or more. The CDR3 loop reads CSARTPQETQYF. The CDR3 DNA is TGCAGTGCCCGGACACCTCAAGAGACCCAGTACTTC. V and J are TRBV20-1 and TRBJ2-5, with a weak D call TRBD1 (5 bases). Trimming took off 6 bases at V and 2 bases at J, with 10 bases between the two ends. Germline V lookup: CDR1 DFQATT, CDR2 SNEGSKA (reference sequence). CDR3 size: 12 residues.

The chain joins TRBV18 to TRBJ2-2; unclear D gene. Germline V gene sequence: CDR1 KGHSH, CDR2 LQKENI. V was cut by 2 bases and J by 1 base, with 8 bases left in between. The CDR3 contains 15 residues. CDR3 sequence: CASSPGLQNTGELFF. CDR3 in DNA: TGTGCCAGCTCACCAGGCCTTCAGAACACCGGGGAGCTGTTTTTT. The variable domain in full, completed from reference TRBV18 and TRBJ2-2, reads NAGVMQNPRHLVRRRGQEARLRCSPMKGHSHVYWYRQLPEEGLKFMVYLQKENIIDESGMPKERFSAEFPKEGPSILRIQQVVRGDSAAYFCASSPGLQNTGELFFGEGSRLTVL.

The chain uses TRBV12-3 or TRBV12-4 and TRBJ1-5, with 9 bases aligning to TRBD1. The V and J ends lost 6 bases and 6 bases, in that order; junction bases with no gene match: 24. The CDR3 covers 20 residues. CDR3 region: CASRLASVTGGDGLGQPQHF. The CDR3 DNA reads TGTGCCAGCAGGTTGGCTTCCGTCACAGGGGGCGATGGTTTGGGTCAGCCCCAGCATTTT.

The chain carries TRBV7-3 and TRBJ2-2, with unresolved D. Germline V gene lookup returns CDR1 SGHTA and CDR2 FQGTGA. V gave up 1 base and J gave up 2 bases, with 5 bases separating them. This CDR3 comprises 14 residues. CDR3 DNA: TGTGCCAGCAGCTTAAGCGGAAACACCGGGGAGCTGTTTTTT. It encodes CASSLSGNTGELFF.

This clonotype came up many times. The rearrangement links TRBV20-1 to TRBJ2-5, with no clear D. V was clipped by 6 bases and J by 5 bases, with 19 bases between them. CDR1 is DFQATT and CDR2 is SNEGSKA in the germline V gene (reference sequence). The CDR3 sequence is 14 residues long. CDR3 nucleotides: TGCAGTGCCGTAGAGCCAAAAGGGTTTGAGACCCAGTACTTC. It codes for CSAVEPKGFETQYF.

This clonotype was seen many times. The CDR3 DNA sequence: TGCAGTGCTAGAGATTATGGATCCCCGAACACCGGGGAGCTGTTTTTT. Translating gives CSARDYGSPNTGELFF. The chain links TRBV20-1 to TRBJ2-2; D is unresolved. Germline CDR1 and CDR2: DFQATT and SNEGSKA (reference sequence). The CDR3 consists of 16 residues. Trimming cost V 0 bases and J 0 bases, with 11 bases left between them.

This clonotype showed up many times. The CDR3 protein is CASIPGTGVRGNTEAFF. DNA of the CDR3: TGCGCCAGCATCCCCGGGACAGGGGTAAGAGGGAACACTGAAGCTTTCTTT. This chain links TRBV10-2 with TRBJ1-1, with TRBD1 identical over 10 bases. Germline-derived CDR1 and CDR2 are WSHSY and SAAADI. CDR3 size: 17 residues. The junction had 12 bases not matched to a gene; V was cut back by 7 bases and J by 1 base.

In this sample, this clonotype turned up many times. J is TRBJ2-3 and V is TRBV20-1; D perhaps matches TRBD2 (5 bases). Germline loops: CDR1 DFQATT, CDR2 SNEGSKA (reference sequence). CDR3 size: 13 residues. V lost 0 bases, J lost 6 bases, and 10 bases lay in between. The CDR3 loop reads CSARDGLADTQYF. The CDR3, as DNA: TGCAGTGCTAGAGATGGGCTAGCCGATACGCAGTATTTT.

There are many counts of this clonotype. The V gene is TRBV5-1, the J gene TRBJ2-7, with D hard to call. V lost 4 bases to trimming and J lost 0 bases, with 23 bases between them. This CDR3 has 18 residues. Germline V gene sequence: CDR1 SGHRS, CDR2 YFSETQ. CDR3 sequence reads: CASSLPRQVFPPSYEQYF. Written as DNA, the CDR3 is TGCGCCAGCAGCCTCCCCCGGCAGGTTTTTCCGCCCTCCTACGAGCAGTACTTC.

This clonotype was seen ten or more times. CDR3 coding DNA: TGTGCCAGCAGCTTAATAGGCACAGATACGCAGTATTTT. This sequence encodes CASSLIGTDTQYF. This chain joins TRBV7-2 and TRBJ2-3; no clear D gene. V lost 2 bases to trimming and J lost 1 base, with 4 bases between them. There are 13 residues in the CDR3. The germline CDR1 and CDR2 sequences are SGHTA and FQGNSA.

This clonotype was recorded at least ten times. The chain has TRBV25-1 and TRBJ1-2; D remains ambiguous. CDR1 is MGHDK and CDR2 is SYGVNS in the germline V gene. Trimming shortened V by 8 bases and J by 5 bases, and 12 bases separated the two germline ends. This CDR3 contains 12 residues. CDR3 residues: CASAPEGYGYTF. DNA for the CDR3: TGTGCCAGCGCACCCGAGGGTTATGGCTACACCTTC.

This clonotype was observed many times. The chain combines TRBV7-2 with TRBJ2-5; 9 bases agree with TRBD2. J was trimmed by 5 bases and V by 1 base; bases with no gene match: 11. The length of the CDR3 is 17 residues. Germline lookup yields CDR1 SGHTA and CDR2 FQGNSA. The CDR3 bases are TGTGCCAGCAGCTTAGTATTGGGCGGGGGGGCTTTGGAGACCCAGTACTTC. Protein: CASSLVLGGGALETQYF.

This clonotype came up many times. The V and J genes are TRBV20-1 and TRBJ2-3; D call uncertain. V lost 0 bases, J lost 7 bases, and 14 bases lay in between. The V gene's germline CDR1 is DFQATT and CDR2 SNEGSKA (reference sequence). This CDR3 is 14 amino acids long. CDR3 DNA sequence: TGCAGTGCTAGAGATCAAACGAACACCCATACGCAGTATTTT. It translates to CSARDQTNTHTQYF.